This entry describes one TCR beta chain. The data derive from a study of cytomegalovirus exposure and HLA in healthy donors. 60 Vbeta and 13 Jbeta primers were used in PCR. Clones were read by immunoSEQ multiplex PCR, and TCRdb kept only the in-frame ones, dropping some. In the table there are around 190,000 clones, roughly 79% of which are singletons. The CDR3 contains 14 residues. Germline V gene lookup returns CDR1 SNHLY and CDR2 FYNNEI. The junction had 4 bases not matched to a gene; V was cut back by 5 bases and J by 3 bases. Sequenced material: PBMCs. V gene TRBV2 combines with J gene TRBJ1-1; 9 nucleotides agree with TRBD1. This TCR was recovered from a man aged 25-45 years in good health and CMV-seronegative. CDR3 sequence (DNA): TGTGCCAGCAGTCTACAGGGGGCTGACACTGAAGCTTTCTTT. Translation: CASSLQGADTEAFF. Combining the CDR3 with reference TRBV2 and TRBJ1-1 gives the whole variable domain EPEVTQTPSHQVTQMGQEVILRCVPISNHLYFYWYRQILGQKVEFLVSFYNNEISEKSEIFDDQFSVERPDGSNFTLKIRSTKLEDSAMYFCASSLQGADTEAFFGQGTRLTVV.